The 31 T cell receptor beta chains below all came from one sample that was sequenced in a study of blood T cell repertoires in COVID-19. Measured with immunoSEQ multiplex PCR; TCRdb has only the in-frame clones, and not every one. This table holds roughly 250,000 clones, around nine tenths found once. Sequenced material: peripheral blood. The source is a young man with acute or convalescent COVID-19.

This chain joins TRBV28 and TRBJ2-5; possible D gene TRBD2, 5 bases. The CDR3 contains 13 residues. CDR1 and CDR2 (germline): MDHEN, SYDVKM. V gave up 2 bases and J gave up 5 bases, with 9 bases separating them. CDR3: CASSLRLRETQYF. The CDR3 DNA follows: TGTGCCAGCAGTTTAAGACTACGGGAGACCCAGTACTTC.

The chain couples TRBV11-2 to TRBJ1-6; no firm D call. Germline V gives CDR1 SGHAT, CDR2 FQNNGV. The CDR3 contains 13 residues. The V and J ends lost 1 base and 8 bases respectively, with 6 bases between them. CDR3 loop: CASSLGLDSPLHF. The CDR3 nucleotides are TGTGCCAGCAGCTTAGGGCTGGATTCACCCCTCCACTTT.

The chain has TRBV6-4 and TRBJ2-6; D may be TRBD1 (5 bases). From germline, CDR1 is MRHNA and CDR2 SNTAGT. V was pared by 9 bases and J by 4 bases, with 13 bases between. CDR3 length: 14 amino acids. The DNA of the CDR3 is TGTGCCAGTGGCAGGGCGGCAGGGGCCAACGTCCTGACTTTC. Amino acids: CASGRAAGANVLTF.

The rearrangement joins TRBV19 to TRBJ2-2, with D perhaps matching TRBD1 (6 bases). Germline assignment: CDR1 LNHDA and CDR2 SQIVND (reference sequence). V lost 5 bases and J lost 3, with 10 bases in between. There are 14 residues in the CDR3. For the CDR3, the DNA is TGTGCCAGTAGTGTCCACAGGGACACCGGGGAGCTGTTTTTT. Its protein product is CASSVHRDTGELFF.

The sample holds a few counts of this clone. This chain links TRBV28 with TRBJ1-6, with 9 bases fitting TRBD1. J gave up 10 bases and V 8 bases, and 9 bases lay outside the gene matches. Germline lookup yields CDR1 MDHEN and CDR2 SYDVKM. The CDR3 consists of 14 residues. This chain's CDR3 is CASSPGQGGSPLHF. The CDR3 DNA reads as TGTGCCAGCTCCCCGGGACAGGGAGGATCACCCCTCCACTTT.

The rearrangement uses TRBV29-1 and TRBJ2-3, with D perhaps matching TRBD1 (6 bases). The V gene's germline CDR1 is SQVTM and CDR2 ANQGSEA. This CDR3 has 12 residues. The V and J ends lost 4 bases and 7 bases respectively, with 12 bases between them. This CDR3 is CSVGIQGYTQYF. CDR3 nucleotide sequence: TGCAGCGTTGGAATACAGGGATATACGCAGTATTTT.

The chain is built from TRBV24-1 and TRBJ2-7; 10 positions agree with TRBD2. Germline-derived CDR1 and CDR2 are KGHDR and SFDVKD. The CDR3 sequence is 15 residues long. V lost 5 bases and J lost 5; bases outside the gene matches: 8. Written as DNA, the CDR3 is TGTGCCACCAGTGCGGCTAGCGGGAGATCGAACGAGCAGTACTTC. Translated: CATSAASGRSNEQYF.

The chain links TRBV28 to TRBJ2-1, with 9 bases lining up with TRBD2. The CDR3 loop spans 21 amino acids. Unmatched junction bases numbered 23, after V lost 5 bases and J lost 3 bases. CDR1 is MDHEN and CDR2 is SYDVKM in the germline V gene. The CDR3 nucleotides are TGTGCCAGCAGTCTCCGCTCCCTTGGGGCGGGGGGGCTTGGAAGCTACAATGAGCAGTTCTTC. Translating gives CASSLRSLGAGGLGSYNEQFF.

The rearrangement links TRBV24-1 to TRBJ2-7, with D possibly matching TRBD1 (6 bases). Germline CDR1 and CDR2: KGHDR and SFDVKD. V lost 5 bases, J lost 5 bases, and 15 bases lay in between. The CDR3 is made up of 14 amino acids. CDR3 residues: CATSGGQRRDEQYF. The CDR3 DNA reads as TGTGCCACCAGTGGAGGACAGCGGCGAGACGAGCAGTACTTC.

The chain uses TRBV6-5 and TRBJ2-1; 8 bases match TRBD2. This CDR3 is built from 12 residues. With 5 bases clipped from V and 9 bases from J, the junction kept 3 bases outside the gene matches. Germline CDR1 reads MNHEY; CDR2 reads SVGAGI. The CDR3 coding sequence is TGTGCCAGCAGTCCGGGGGGGGGTGAGCAGTTCTTC. It translates to CASSPGGGEQFF.

This sequence joins TRBV7-2 and TRBJ1-4; D is undetermined. CDR3 length equals 15 residues. Trimming pared 5 bases from V and 5 bases from J, leaving 15 bases between. The germline CDR1 and CDR2 sequences are SGHTA and FQGNSA. CDR3 bases: TGTGCCAGCAGCCCCAAGATACATCCGAATGAAAAACTGTTTTTT. Amino acid sequence: CASSPKIHPNEKLFF.

The genes are TRBV27 and TRBJ1-1, with D unresolved. Trimming pared 3 bases from V and 3 bases from J, leaving 14 bases between. The CDR3 extends over 15 amino acids. Germline lookup yields CDR1 MNHEY and CDR2 SMNVEV (reference sequence). CDR3: CASSFFGFGDTEAFF. Written as DNA, the CDR3 is TGTGCCAGCAGTTTTTTCGGGTTCGGGGACACTGAAGCTTTCTTT.

The J gene is TRBJ1-2, the V gene TRBV29-1; 7 bases agree with TRBD1. CDR1 SQVTM and CDR2 ANQGSEA come from the germline V gene. The CDR3 runs to 13 residues. With V trimmed by 3 bases and J by 4 bases, 5 bases remained unmatched. The CDR3, as DNA: TGCAGCGTTGACCTACAGGGGACCTATGGCTACACCTTC. This gives the protein CSVDLQGTYGYTF.

The rearrangement uses TRBV11-2 and TRBJ1-2, with 8 positions matching TRBD1. This CDR3 region has 14 residues. Germline loops: CDR1 SGHAT, CDR2 FQNNGV. Trimming cost V 1 base and J 5 bases; bases outside gene matches: 3. The DNA for the CDR3 is TGTGCCAGCAGCTTAGGAACAGGGGGGTATGGCTACACCTTC. It translates to CASSLGTGGYGYTF.

The CDR3: CASSLERGGGETQYF. CDR3 DNA: TGTGCCAGCAGCTTGGAGCGGGGGGGCGGGGAGACCCAGTACTTC. The V and J genes are TRBV5-4 and TRBJ2-5, with TRBD2 identical over 10 bases. CDR3 length equals 15 residues. Germline assignment: CDR1 SGHNT and CDR2 YYREEE (reference sequence). Germline trimming cut 0 bases from V and 5 bases from J; bases unmatched to any gene: 4. The full variable domain, completed using reference TRBV5-4 and TRBJ2-5, is ETGVTQSPTHLIKTRGQQVTLRCSSQSGHNTVSWYQQALGQGPQFIFQYYREEENGRGNFPPRFSGLQFPNYSSELNVNALELDDSALYLCASSLERGGGETQYFGPGTRLLVL.

The rearrangement links TRBV6-5 to TRBJ1-1; TRBD1 matches at 9 bases. J gave up 0 bases and V 8 bases, and 1 base lay outside the gene matches. The length of the CDR3 is 13 residues. Germline V gives CDR1 MNHEY, CDR2 SVGAGI. CDR3 region: CASRDRVNTEAFF. The CDR3 nucleotides are TGTGCCAGCCGGGACAGGGTGAACACTGAAGCTTTCTTT.

The chain has TRBV21-1 and TRBJ1-5. TRBV21-1 is a pseudogene locus. This CDR3 spans 14 amino acids. CDR3 region: CATTPKSFNQPQHF. CDR3 DNA sequence: TGTGCCACCACCCCGAAGAGTTTTAATCAGCCCCAGCATTTT.

The rearrangement uses TRBV24-1 and TRBJ2-5, with D unclear. The V end lost 2 bases, the J end lost 5 bases, and 8 bases lay between the germline ends. The CDR3 totals 13 residues. The germline CDR1 and CDR2 sequences are KGHDR and SFDVKD. The CDR3 here is CATSDSQRETQYF. For the CDR3, the DNA is TGTGCCACCAGTGATTCTCAACGGGAGACCCAGTACTTC.

The V and J genes are TRBV28 and TRBJ1-4; D possibly corresponds to TRBD1 (6 bases). V lost 8 bases and J lost 10, with 20 bases in between. The CDR3 contains 14 residues. Germline lookup yields CDR1 MDHEN and CDR2 SYDVKM. CDR3 residues: CASSFEDRTRKLFF. DNA for the CDR3: TGTGCCAGCTCGTTCGAAGACAGGACCCGAAAACTGTTTTTT.

This clone turned up a few times. J is TRBJ1-2 and V is TRBV5-6, with 11 bases lining up with TRBD1. This CDR3 is built from 14 residues. Looked up from germline, CDR1 is SGHDT and CDR2 is YYEEEE. V lost 4 bases to trimming and J lost 7 bases; unmatched junction nucleotides: 6. For the CDR3, the DNA is TGTGCCAGCAGCATGGGACAGGGGGTAGGTGGCTACACCTTC. Translation gives CASSMGQGVGGYTF.

The chain combines TRBV12-5 with TRBJ2-5, with D unresolved. The CDR3 totals 14 residues. V lost 4 bases, J lost 5 bases, and 14 bases lay in between. CDR1 is LGHNT, CDR2 FRNRAP, per germline. Written as DNA, the CDR3 is TGTGCTAGTGGTTCGCGCGGTAGGTGGGAGACCCAGTACTTC. Translating it yields CASGSRGRWETQYF.

This clone was observed a few times. The chain combines TRBV7-8 with TRBJ2-7, with TRBD1 as a possible D gene (5 bases). Germline lookup yields CDR1 SGHVS and CDR2 FQNEAQ. Trimming took 4 bases from V and 0 from J, leaving 10 bases between them. This CDR3 comprises 14 residues. The CDR3 DNA follows: TGTGCCAGCAGCTACCGACAGAGCTCCTACGAGCAGTACTTC. Translating it yields CASSYRQSSYEQYF.

With respect to this clone: A junction boundary mismatches the germline segment, possibly from a read error. The chain couples TRBV3-1 (or the pseudogene TRBV3-2) to TRBJ2-7, with 7 positions matching TRBD2. Per the germline V gene, CDR1 is LGHDT and CDR2 is YNNKEL (reference sequence). The CDR3 extends over 14 amino acids. CDR3 sequence reads: CASSQDWGGRGVRF. Written as DNA, the CDR3 is TGTGCCAGCAGCCAAGATTGGGGGGGACGAGGTGTGCGCTTC.

This rearrangement joins TRBV14 to TRBJ1-1, with unresolved D. The CDR3 is made up of 12 amino acids. The germline V and J ends were trimmed by 3 bases and 5 bases, with 7 bases remaining between them. Germline CDR1 SGHDN, CDR2 FVKESK. CDR3 bases: TGTGCCAGCAGCCATCTTCGGACTGAAGCTTTCTTT. Amino acid sequence: CASSHLRTEAFF.

V usage is TRBV18 and J usage is TRBJ2-7; 10 bases fit TRBD1. V lost 4 bases to trimming and J lost 12 bases; unmatched junction nucleotides: 15. The length of the CDR3 is 15 residues. Germline V CDR1 and CDR2: KGHSH, LQKENI. The CDR3: CASSHSPGQGKGRYF. The CDR3 nucleotides are TGTGCCAGCTCACATTCCCCGGGACAGGGGAAAGGAAGGTACTTC.

Only a few counts were recorded for this clone. The gene calls are TRBV27 and TRBJ2-7, with 9 bases that match TRBD2. The CDR3 covers 15 residues. With V trimmed by 4 bases and J by 2 bases, 6 bases remained unmatched. Looked up from germline, CDR1 is MNHEY and CDR2 is SMNVEV (reference sequence). The DNA for the CDR3 is TGTGCCAGCAGTTACGAACTAGCGGGCACCTACGAGCAGTACTTC. Its protein product is CASSYELAGTYEQYF.

The chain recombines TRBV4-1 with TRBJ2-7; 9 bases line up with TRBD1. The CDR3 is made up of 14 amino acids. The V segment lost 3 bases and the J segment 6 bases; nucleotides outside the gene matches: 6. Germline V gives CDR1 MGHRA, CDR2 YSYEKL. The CDR3 loop is CASSHVGQGIEQYF. The DNA of the CDR3 is TGCGCCAGCAGCCATGTTGGACAGGGGATCGAGCAGTACTTC.

This chain uses TRBV10-1 with TRBJ2-3; a weak D match, TRBD2 (7 bases). From germline, CDR1 is WNHNN and CDR2 SYGVQD (reference sequence). V lost 8 bases and J 5 bases, leaving 17 bases between the germline ends. CDR3 length: 14 amino acids. For the CDR3, the DNA is TGCGCCAGCCGGGGGGCCGATCCAGGAGATACGCAGTATTTT. Translated, it gives CASRGADPGDTQYF.

This clone was seen just once. The chain uses TRBV28 and TRBJ2-1; 7 bases align to TRBD2. The V and J ends lost 2 bases and 4 bases, in that order; junction bases with no gene match: 8. CDR3 length: 16 amino acids. The germline gives CDR1 MDHEN, CDR2 SYDVKM. As DNA, the CDR3 is TGTGCCAGCAGTTTAGCCGGGGGGAGGCCTTACAATGAGCAGTTCTTC. Translating it yields CASSLAGGRPYNEQFF.

In DNA form, the CDR3 reads TGTGCCAGTAGTGGCGACAGGGTAGTCGCTGAAGCTTTCTTT. Its protein product is CASSGDRVVAEAFF. The genes are TRBV19 and TRBJ1-1; 7 positions match TRBD1. Germline CDR1 and CDR2: LNHDA and SQIVND (reference sequence). Germline trimming cut 5 bases from V and 6 bases from J; bases unmatched to any gene: 9. The length of the CDR3 is 14 residues.

This chain uses TRBV28 with TRBJ1-5; D not resolved. Germline CDR1 is MDHEN and CDR2 is SYDVKM. Trimming stripped 2 bases from V and 2 bases from J, with 13 bases between. This CDR3 spans 16 amino acids. This chain's CDR3 is CASSLGGFLGNQPQHF. In DNA, the CDR3 is TGTGCCAGCAGTTTAGGAGGGTTTCTTGGCAATCAGCCCCAGCATTTT.